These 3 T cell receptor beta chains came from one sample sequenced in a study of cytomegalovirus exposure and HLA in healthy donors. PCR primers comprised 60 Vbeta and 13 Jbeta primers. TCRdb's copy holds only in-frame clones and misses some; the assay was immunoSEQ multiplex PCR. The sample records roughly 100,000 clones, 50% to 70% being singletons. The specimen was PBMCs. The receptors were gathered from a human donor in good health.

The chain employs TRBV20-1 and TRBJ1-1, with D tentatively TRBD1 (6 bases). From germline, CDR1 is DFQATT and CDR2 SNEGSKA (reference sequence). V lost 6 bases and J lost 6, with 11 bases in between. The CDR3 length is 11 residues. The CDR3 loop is CSAKWTAEAFF. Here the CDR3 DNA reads TGCAGTGCAAAATGGACAGCTGAAGCTTTCTTT.

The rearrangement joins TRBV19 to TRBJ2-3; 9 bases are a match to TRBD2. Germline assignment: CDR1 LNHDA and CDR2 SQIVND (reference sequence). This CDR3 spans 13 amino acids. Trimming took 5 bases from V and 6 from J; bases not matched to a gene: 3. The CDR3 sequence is CASSVGLADTQYF. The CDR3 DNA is TGTGCCAGTAGTGTAGGACTAGCGGATACGCAGTATTTT.

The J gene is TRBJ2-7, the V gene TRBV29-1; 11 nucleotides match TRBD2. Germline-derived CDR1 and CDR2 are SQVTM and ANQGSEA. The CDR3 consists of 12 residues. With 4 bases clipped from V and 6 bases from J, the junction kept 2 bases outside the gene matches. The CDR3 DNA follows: TGCAGCGTTGTACTAGCGGGAGTCGAGCAGTACTTC. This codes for CSVVLAGVEQYF.